This TCR beta chain emerged from a study of regulatory T cells in long-lasting Graves disease. Through Arm-PCR of CDR3 regions and iRepertoire HTBI primers, TCR beta libraries were built. One entry per CDR3 protein results from TCRdb running MiXCR on the multiplex PCR reads. The sample has roughly 500,000 distinct CDR3 sequences, around 12% seen once. In its sample, this clonotype was seen many times. Per the germline V gene, CDR1 is MNHNS and CDR2 is SASEGT. The CDR3 has 14 amino acids. V shed 7 bases and J 4 bases; nucleotides not matched to a gene: 4. Time point given: newly diagnosed GD, antithyroid drugs for less than 3 months. After RNA was extracted from PBMCs, the TCR library was made from it. These data also featured in a second study, about T cells in Graves' hyperthyroidism and ophthalmopathy. That report notes: In the blood, most expanded thyroid clonotypes above 0.001 appeared as well.

Here the sequenced sample was peripheral blood mononuclear cells (PBMCs), taken at new diagnosis, from a patient treated with antithyroid drugs. The V gene is TRBV6-1, the J gene TRBJ2-2, with TRBD1 identical over 9 bases. This clonotype originated in a woman under 40 with Graves disease. CDR3 in amino acids: CASTGQGITGELFF. The DNA for the CDR3 is TGTGCCAGCACGGGACAGGGAATCACCGGGGAGCTGTTTTTT.